This entry describes one T cell receptor beta chain. The antigen remains unidentified. This entry belongs to a study of radiation and T cells in renal cell carcinoma. About the research overall: Nephrectomy followed 15 Gy stereotactic body radiation by 4 weeks. Study results and caveats: No pretreatment tumor biopsies were available for baseline clonotypes.

Time point given: blood 2 weeks post-SBRT. The treatment is: 15 Gy SBRT to primary tumor, nephrectomy 4 weeks later. Serial blood draws occurred at baseline and 2 and 4 weeks post-SBRT. Clear cell pathology was present in this patient's renal cell carcinoma. Using immunoSEQ multiplex PCR, the repertoire was profiled, and TCRdb retains in-frame clones only, with some absent. The repertoire holds some 75,000 clones, roughly 87% seen once, with under 6.5% in the top ten. CDR3 length: 14 residues. Germline assignment: CDR1 MGHRA and CDR2 YSYEKL. The V and J ends lost 4 bases and 5 bases respectively, with 14 bases between them.

The genes are TRBV4-1 and TRBJ2-5; D gene uncertain. The sequencing used blood, collected from a patient whose treatment included radiotherapy and nephrectomy. The TCR comes from a man between 60 and 70 years old with renal cell carcinoma. Written as DNA, the CDR3 is TGCGCCAGCAGCCTTCATGGGCCCCGGGAGACCCAGTACTTC. Protein sequence: CASSLHGPRETQYF.